This entry lists 18 T cell receptor beta chains sequenced from one sample in a study of long-term antiretroviral therapy in people with HIV (dated by TCRdb to 2021 to 2024). The immunoSEQ hsTCRB v3.0 assay was used at survey level resolution for TRB variable region sequencing. TCRdb obtained this table from immuneACCESS and retained in-frame rearrangements with V and J assigned. These tables miss some clones; where compared with another copy, unresolved V genes account for less than half of the shortfall, and the remainder is unexplained. This sample gives fewer than 20,000 clones in total; approximately 81% of them show up just once. The biggest ten clones account for roughly 8.3% of the sample. The sequencing here drew on unsorted PBMCs, taken 0.3 years before starting antiretroviral therapy. The receptor source for this set is a man aged 50 to 60 with HIV.

This chain joins TRBV5-6 and TRBJ2-5; D possibly corresponds to TRBD1 (6 bases). The CDR3 is 13 amino acids. Deletions cut 2 bases from V and 5 bases from J, with 10 bases between. The germline V gene has CDR1 SGHDT and CDR2 YYEEEE. The chain's CDR3 is CASSFIRGETQYF. CDR3 in DNA: TGTGCCAGCAGCTTCATCAGGGGTGAGACCCAGTACTTC.

The chain employs TRBV2 and TRBJ2-1, with a possible D match to TRBD2 (7 bases). Trimming pared 7 bases from V and 8 bases from J, leaving 18 bases between. The germline V gene has CDR1 SNHLY and CDR2 FYNNEI. The length of the CDR3 is 14 residues. The chain's CDR3 is CASNLILGGDEQFF. The CDR3 DNA reads as TGTGCCAGCAACCTCATCTTAGGGGGGGATGAGCAGTTCTTC.

The chain is built from TRBV7-9 and TRBJ1-4; D gene unclear. Germline CDR1 is SEHNR and CDR2 is FQNEAQ (reference sequence). The CDR3 loop spans 15 amino acids. Trimming removed 5 bases at V and 5 bases at J, with 15 bases between. CDR3 loop: CASSPTVFTNEKLFF. CDR3 DNA sequence: TGTGCCAGCAGCCCGACGGTATTCACGAATGAAAAACTGTTTTTT.

This clone was detected a few times. This chain connects TRBV19 to TRBJ1-5; D ambiguous. The CDR3 covers 13 residues. Germline V gene lookup returns CDR1 LNHDA and CDR2 SQIVND (reference sequence). Trimming took off 2 bases at V and 9 bases at J, with 11 bases between the two ends. The CDR3 reads CASSITKGTPQHF. The CDR3 region has the DNA TGTGCCAGTAGTATAACGAAGGGCACGCCCCAGCATTTT.

The chain links TRBV28 to TRBJ2-7, with D perhaps TRBD1 (5 bases). The V gene lost 7 bases and the J gene lost 2 bases, with 12 bases spanning the gap. CDR1 MDHEN and CDR2 SYDVKM come from the germline V gene. This CDR3 contains 13 residues. The CDR3 nucleotides are TGTGCCAGCACCGGCAGGGTCGCCTACGAGCAGTACTTC. Translating gives CASTGRVAYEQYF.

The chain carries TRBV28 and TRBJ2-5; possibly TRBD1 for D (6 bases). CDR1 is MDHEN, CDR2 SYDVKM, per germline. The CDR3 has 16 amino acids. Trimming cost V 5 bases and J 1 base, with 17 bases left between them. The CDR3 region has the DNA TGTGCCAGCAGTAACCTTGGGGGCCTGCTCCAAGAGACCCAGTACTTC. Protein: CASSNLGGLLQETQYF.

V gene TRBV28 combines with J gene TRBJ2-1, with D tentatively TRBD1 or TRBD2 (5 bases each). V dropped 2 bases and J dropped 11 bases, with 13 bases sitting between them. This CDR3 contains 13 residues. Germline lookup yields CDR1 MDHEN and CDR2 SYDVKM. CDR3 in DNA: TGTGCCAGCAGTTTACCCTCCGGGGCCAAGCAGTTCTTC. Residues: CASSLPSGAKQFF.

This clone has only a few counts. The chain combines TRBV28 with TRBJ1-2; no definite D call. The CDR3 has 12 amino acids. V lost 6 bases and J lost 3, with 8 bases in between. Germline V CDR1 and CDR2: MDHEN, SYDVKM. The CDR3 loop reads CASSSGYYGYTF. CDR3 in DNA: TGTGCCAGCAGCAGTGGGTACTATGGCTACACCTTC.

This clone was seen a single time. The chain recombines TRBV5-6 with TRBJ2-5; 11 bases align to TRBD2. This CDR3 has 16 amino acids. In germline, CDR1 is SGHDT, CDR2 YYEEEE. V was clipped by 3 bases and J by 5 bases; unmatched bases: 9. CDR3 amino acids: CASSSLRLAGKETQYF. The CDR3 region has the DNA TGTGCCAGCAGCTCCTTGCGACTAGCGGGAAAGGAGACCCAGTACTTC. Supplemented by reference TRBV5-6 and TRBJ2-5, the full variable domain reads DAGVTQSPTHLIKTRGQQVTLRCSPKSGHDTVSWYQQALGQGPQFIFQYYEEEERQRGNFPDRFSGHQFPNYSSELNVNALLLGDSALYLCASSSLRLAGKETQYFGPGTRLLVL.

V and J are TRBV18 and TRBJ2-2; 9 bases are shared with TRBD1. The length of the CDR3 is 15 residues. The germline gives CDR1 KGHSH, CDR2 LQKENI. Losses at the gene ends were 4 bases for V and 5 bases for J; bases not matched to a gene: 5. The CDR3 DNA sequence: TGTGCCAGCTCACTGGGACAGGGAGGAACCGGGGAGCTGTTTTTT. Encoded protein: CASSLGQGGTGELFF.

This chain connects TRBV6-1 to TRBJ1-6; D possibly corresponds to TRBD1 (5 bases). The CDR3 has 17 amino acids. With 0 bases removed from V and 1 base from J, the gap between germline ends came to 10 bases. CDR1 MNHNS and CDR2 SASEGT come from the germline V gene. The CDR3 bases are TGTGCCAGCAGTGAAGCGTCCAGGGTGTCCTATAATTCACCCCTCCACTTT. Translation gives CASSEASRVSYNSPLHF.

The J gene is TRBJ1-1, the V gene TRBV7-3, with 8 bases identical to TRBD1. Germline CDR1 SGHTA, CDR2 FQGTGA. V shed 3 bases, J shed 10 bases, and the junction held 10 bases outside the gene matches. The CDR3 length is 14 residues. In nucleotides, the CDR3 is TGTGCCAGCAGCTTGACCGGGACAGGAACGGGAGCTTTCTTT. Translated, it gives CASSLTGTGTGAFF.

J is TRBJ2-1 and V is TRBV14, with 16 bases that match TRBD2. The CDR3 has 16 amino acids. Germline CDR1 reads SGHDN; CDR2 reads FVKESK. Trimming at V came to 4 bases and at J to 9 bases, leaving 6 bases not matched to a gene. The CDR3 reads CASSPLGTSGRVEQFF. The CDR3 DNA sequence: TGTGCCAGCAGCCCCCTTGGGACTAGCGGGAGGGTTGAGCAGTTCTTC. The variable domain in full, completed from reference TRBV14 and TRBJ2-1, reads EAGVTQFPSHSVIEKGQTVTLRCDPISGHDNLYWYRRVMGKEIKFLLHFVKESKQDESGMPNNRFLAERTGGTYSTLKVQPAELEDSGVYFCASSPLGTSGRVEQFFGPGTRLTVL.

V usage is TRBV10-1 and J usage is TRBJ2-3; 7 positions match TRBD2. The V and J ends lost 3 bases and 2 bases, in that order; junction bases with no gene match: 5. The CDR3 contains 15 residues. Germline V gene data show CDR1 as WNHNN and CDR2 as SYGVQD (reference sequence). The CDR3 sequence is CASSEMAGVTDTQYF. In DNA, the CDR3 is TGCGCCAGCAGTGAAATGGCGGGGGTCACAGATACGCAGTATTTT.

The rearrangement links TRBV5-1 to TRBJ2-5, with D perhaps TRBD1 (6 bases). Looked up from germline, CDR1 is SGHRS and CDR2 is YFSETQ. Trimming took 3 bases from V and 7 from J, leaving 13 bases between them. This CDR3 region has 13 residues. The CDR3 sequence: CASSSQGWATQYF. The CDR3 region has the DNA TGCGCCAGCAGCTCACAGGGATGGGCGACCCAGTACTTC.

J is TRBJ1-2 and V is TRBV14; the D is unclear. CDR3 size: 15 residues. V was clipped by 4 bases and J by 2 bases, with 14 bases between them. The germline V gene encodes CDR1 SGHDN and CDR2 FVKESK. DNA of the CDR3: TGTGCCAGCAGCCTTCGGGTAGGGTGGAACTATGGCTACACCTTC. Amino acids: CASSLRVGWNYGYTF.

The chain combines TRBV18 with TRBJ2-3; either TRBD1 or TRBD2 may supply D (5 bases each). Germline CDR1 is KGHSH and CDR2 is LQKENI. The CDR3 totals 13 residues. Between the trimmed V and J ends, which lost 5 bases and 5 bases, there was a span of 11 bases. Here the CDR3 DNA reads TGTGCCAGCTCAGCTTTGGGGGAAGATACGCAGTATTTT. Amino acids: CASSALGEDTQYF.

The chain employs TRBV28 and TRBJ2-1; tentative D call: TRBD1 (6 bases). Trimming removed 3 bases from V and 2 bases from J, with 11 bases in between. This CDR3 region has 15 residues. Germline loops: CDR1 MDHEN, CDR2 SYDVKM. In DNA, the CDR3 is TGTGCCAGCAGTTTCTTACAGGGAACCTACAATGAGCAGTTCTTC. Translation gives CASSFLQGTYNEQFF.